This T cell receptor (beta chain) came from a study of blood T cell repertoires in COVID-19. Turning to the study itself: Collection of acute and convalescent COVID-19 samples took place in the United States, Italy and Spain. PBMCs, B-cell-depleted T cells, or T cells provided the cDNA or gDNA that made up the material.

CDR1 ENHRY and CDR2 SYGVKD come from the germline V gene. Trimming removed 6 bases from V and 4 bases from J, with 18 bases in between. CDR3 length equals 15 residues. Original data processing: By means of reference gene primer amplification, nucleated cell counts were estimated. Sequenced by immunoSEQ multiplex PCR; TCRdb stores in-frame clones only, minus some. V and J calls and clone size are given by that table; D and trimming were obtained from the DNA. The sample holds 70,000 to 95,000 clones, about 85% seen once. The chain carries TRBV10-3 and TRBJ1-2, with D tentatively TRBD1 (5 bases). This receptor was identified in a woman between 65 and 79 years old with active or convalescent COVID-19. Sequencing was carried out using peripheral blood. This CDR3 is CAIRGGAGQTYGYTF. The CDR3 DNA sequence: TGTGCCATCAGGGGGGGTGCGGGCCAAACCTATGGCTACACCTTC.